These 30 T cell receptor beta chains came from one sample sequenced in a study of identical twins (dated by TCRdb to the mid-2010s). Libraries came from 5' RACE. Sequencing was carried out with an Illumina HiSeq 2000. In-frame beta chains were kept once TCRdb had trimmed the public reads at Q25 with fastp and called clones with MiXCR. Entries that share a CDR3 protein sequence are merged under the most common genes and DNA. The sample table shows about 480,000 distinct CDR3 sequences, and 14% are seen once. More than 0.5% of the sample belongs to the ten largest clones. This sample also belongs to another study, concerning yellow fever vaccine responses in identical twins.

The sample taken for sequencing was CD4+ T cells sorted from blood. The receptor set was obtained from a woman under 30 in good health.

This clonotype was observed a few times. V usage is TRBV12-3 or TRBV12-4 and J usage is TRBJ2-6; D is perhaps TRBD1 (6 bases). CDR3 length: 18 residues. Trimming stripped 5 bases from V and 1 base from J, with 18 bases between. The CDR3 reads CASSPRTGLGSGANVLTF. CDR3 coding DNA: TGTGCCAGCAGTCCTCGAACAGGGCTCGGATCTGGGGCCAACGTCCTGACTTTC.

This clonotype has just a few counts. The J gene is TRBJ2-3, the V gene TRBV5-1, with 8 bases fitting TRBD2. Germline CDR1 is SGHRS and CDR2 is YFSETQ. The CDR3 runs to 15 residues. V was clipped by 4 bases and J by 1 base; unmatched bases: 5. The CDR3 DNA reads as TGCGCCAGCAGCCCAACGACTAGCGGCACAGATACGCAGTATTTT. Translation gives CASSPTTSGTDTQYF.

This clonotype was seen repeatedly, ten times or more. The rearrangement uses TRBV27 and TRBJ2-7, with 7 bases lining up with TRBD1. Unmatched junction bases numbered 6, after V lost 4 bases and J lost 3 bases. From germline, CDR1 is MNHEY and CDR2 SMNVEV (reference sequence). The CDR3 has 14 residues. CDR3 sequence (DNA): TGTGCCAGCAGTTCGCCGGGACAGAACTACGAGCAGTACTTC. Translation: CASSSPGQNYEQYF.

The chain links TRBV2 to TRBJ2-5; the D gene is possibly TRBD1 (6 bases). The V gene's germline CDR1 is SNHLY and CDR2 FYNNEI. Trimming removed 7 bases at V and 4 bases at J, with 13 bases between. CDR3 length: 13 residues. CDR3 sequence (DNA): TGTGCCAGCATCCCCAACAGGGTAGAGACCCAGTACTTC. Translation: CASIPNRVETQYF.

CDR3 sequence (DNA): TGTGCCAGCAGCCCCCTGGCGAGCGTCGAGCAGTACTTC. Its translation: CASSPLASVEQYF. This rearrangement joins TRBV7-2 to TRBJ2-7; no definite D call. Germline V gives CDR1 SGHTA, CDR2 FQGNSA. This CDR3 has 13 amino acids. The V end lost 5 bases, the J end lost 6 bases, and 14 bases lay between the germline ends.

The sample holds a few counts of this clonotype. CDR3: CAISESIGVNTGELFF. DNA for the CDR3: TGTGCCATCAGTGAGTCGATAGGAGTGAACACCGGGGAGCTGTTTTTT. The chain is built from TRBV10-3 and TRBJ2-2; D ambiguous. The CDR3 has 16 amino acids. Trimming stripped 0 bases from V and 1 base from J, with 9 bases between. Germline CDR1 is ENHRY and CDR2 is SYGVKD.

This clonotype occurred many times. The chain links TRBV12-3 or TRBV12-4 to TRBJ2-7; 11 bases line up with TRBD1. V gave up 5 bases and J gave up 4 bases; unmatched junction bases: 13. The CDR3 runs to 17 residues. The CDR3 region has the DNA TGTGCCAGCAGTCTTCGTTTCCGGGACAGGGGGTCTTACGAGCAGTACTTC. Amino acid sequence: CASSLRFRDRGSYEQYF.

The V gene is TRBV5-1, the J gene TRBJ2-1, with 12 positions matching TRBD2. Germline trimming cut 6 bases from V and 4 bases from J; bases unmatched to any gene: 5. This CDR3 comprises 15 residues. Per germline, CDR1 SGHRS and CDR2 YFSETQ. The DNA of the CDR3 is TGCGCCAGCAACCACGGACTAGCGGGGTACAATGAGCAGTTCTTC. It yields the protein CASNHGLAGYNEQFF.

This clonotype has at least ten counts. The V call is TRBV5-5, the J call TRBJ2-5, with TRBD1 matching 8 bases. The CDR3 is 15 residues long. The trim removed 2 bases at V and 2 bases at J, leaving 5 bases unmatched. Germline CDR1 is SGHKS and CDR2 is YYEKEE (reference sequence). The CDR3, as DNA: TGTGCCAGCAGCTTTCGGACAGGGCAACAAGAGACCCAGTACTTC. This encodes CASSFRTGQQETQYF.

The chain is built from TRBV7-3 and TRBJ1-5; 7 nucleotides agree with TRBD1. The germline CDR1 and CDR2 sequences are SGHTA and FQGTGA. The CDR3 has 19 residues. V gave up 3 bases and J gave up 0 bases; unmatched junction bases: 14. CDR3 in DNA: TGTGCCAGCAGCTTTAATCCCGTACAGGGGCCGTATAGCAATCAGCCCCAGCATTTT. This gives the protein CASSFNPVQGPYSNQPQHF.

The rearrangement links TRBV4-1 to TRBJ2-3, with D perhaps being TRBD1 or TRBD2 (5 bases each). CDR3 length equals 17 residues. Germline values: CDR1 MGHRA, CDR2 YSYEKL. V was shortened by 1 base and J by 0 bases, with 14 bases between the two germline ends. The CDR3, as DNA: TGCGCCAGCAGCCAAGTAGGCAGGGAGAAGAGCACAGATACGCAGTATTTT. Protein product: CASSQVGREKSTDTQYF.

This clonotype was observed a few times. V usage is TRBV20-1 and J usage is TRBJ2-5; D possibly uses TRBD1 or TRBD2 (5 bases each). This CDR3 region has 13 residues. The germline gives CDR1 DFQATT, CDR2 SNEGSKA (reference sequence). The V end lost 4 bases, the J end lost 5 bases, and 14 bases lay between the germline ends. The CDR3 DNA reads TGCAGTGCTAATCGGGACGCGCGGGAGACCCAGTACTTC. Translation gives CSANRDARETQYF.

This clonotype was seen a handful of times. The J gene is TRBJ2-1, the V gene TRBV12-3 or TRBV12-4; 9 nucleotides agree with TRBD2. The trim removed 5 bases at V and 2 bases at J, leaving 4 bases unmatched. The CDR3 loop spans 15 amino acids. CDR3 sequence (DNA): TGTGCCAGCAGTCATAGCGGGGGTCCCTACAATGAGCAGTTCTTC. It encodes CASSHSGGPYNEQFF.

The V and J genes are TRBV6-2 or TRBV6-3 and TRBJ2-1, with 9 nucleotides matching TRBD2. The V gene end was trimmed by 6 bases and the J gene end by 5 bases; junction bases not matched to a gene: 8. Looked up from germline, CDR1 is MNHEY and CDR2 is SVGEGT. This CDR3 has 15 residues. CDR3 in amino acids: CASRKVTSGHNEQFF. CDR3 sequence (DNA): TGTGCCAGCAGGAAGGTGACTAGCGGCCACAATGAGCAGTTCTTC.

The sample holds a few counts of this clonotype. This chain joins TRBV6-1 and TRBJ1-4; 10 bases fit TRBD1. This CDR3 has 15 residues. V shed 6 bases, J shed 8 bases, and the junction held 9 bases outside the gene matches. Germline CDR1 is MNHNS and CDR2 is SASEGT. CDR3 residues: CASRLTGQGGEKLFF. The CDR3 bases are TGTGCCAGCAGATTGACCGGACAGGGGGGAGAAAAACTGTTTTTT.

V gene TRBV4-1 combines with J gene TRBJ2-1, with 7 bases lining up with TRBD2. Germline V lookup: CDR1 MGHRA, CDR2 YSYEKL. With V trimmed by 1 base and J by 7 bases, 16 bases remained unmatched. CDR3 length: 18 amino acids. The CDR3 sequence is CASSQVLSGAGVVNEQFF. In DNA form, the CDR3 reads TGCGCCAGCAGCCAAGTTCTATCTGGGGCGGGAGTAGTAAATGAGCAGTTCTTC.

The V and J genes are TRBV20-1 and TRBJ2-1; TRBD2 matches 10 bases. Germline CDR1 DFQATT, CDR2 SNEGSKA (reference sequence). The ends lost 5 bases at V and 0 bases at J; junction bases unmatched: 13. This CDR3 comprises 18 residues. CDR3 loop: CSALGAGGPSSSYNEQFF. CDR3 DNA: TGCAGTGCTCTAGGAGCGGGGGGGCCGAGCAGCTCCTACAATGAGCAGTTCTTC.

In regard to this clonotype: It may be a read error: a sequence one base away is much more abundant. For the CDR3, the DNA is TGCACCAGCAGCTCAAGACAGAGAATCACAGATACGCAGTATTTT. Translation gives CTSSSRQRITDTQYF. The rearrangement joins TRBV5-1 to TRBJ2-3; TRBD1 might be the D (5 bases). The CDR3 runs 15 residues. Germline V gives CDR1 SGHRS, CDR2 YFSETQ.

The CDR3: CATSDPGLAGVADTQYF. The CDR3 region has the DNA TGTGCCACCAGTGATCCCGGACTAGCGGGAGTCGCAGATACGCAGTATTTT. V usage is TRBV24-1 and J usage is TRBJ2-3; 13 bases agree with TRBD2. The J segment lost 4 bases and the V segment lost 3 bases, leaving 6 bases of the junction unmatched. The length of the CDR3 is 17 residues. Per the germline V gene, CDR1 is KGHDR and CDR2 is SFDVKD.

This chain joins TRBV3-1 and TRBJ1-5, with a possible D match to TRBD1 (5 bases). The CDR3 has 15 residues. Germline CDR1 and CDR2: LGHDT and YNNKEL (reference sequence). Trimming left V 1 base short and J 3 bases short, with 10 bases between. CDR3 protein: CASSQATGFNQPQHF. In nucleotides, the CDR3 is TGTGCCAGCAGCCAAGCCACAGGTTTCAATCAGCCCCAGCATTTT. The whole variable domain, remainder taken from reference TRBV3-1 and TRBJ1-5, is DTAVSQTPKYLVTQMGNDKSIKCEQNLGHDTMYWYKQDSKKFLKIMFSYNNKELIINETVPNRFSPKSPDKAHLNLHINSLELGDSAVYFCASSQATGFNQPQHFGDGTRLSIL.

The chain couples TRBV6-5 to TRBJ1-1, with D unresolved. Trimming stripped 2 bases from V and 7 bases from J, with 17 bases between. CDR1 is MNHEY and CDR2 is SVGAGI in the germline V gene. The CDR3 spans 15 residues. The CDR3 DNA reads TGTGCCAGCAGTTACCACGGCGGCCCCCCGAATGAAGCTTTCTTT. Translation gives CASSYHGGPPNEAFF.

The chain uses TRBV6-5 and TRBJ2-7; D call uncertain. V lost 0 bases to trimming and J lost 2 bases, with 11 bases between them. The CDR3 spans 15 residues. Per germline, CDR1 MNHEY and CDR2 SVGAGI. The CDR3 reads CASSYSRIGPYEQYF. The CDR3 DNA reads TGTGCCAGCAGTTACTCCCGGATTGGCCCCTACGAGCAGTACTTC.

This clonotype was found a few times. V is TRBV28 and J is TRBJ2-3, with 7 bases that match TRBD1. CDR3 length: 15 amino acids. V gave up 4 bases and J gave up 2 bases; unmatched junction bases: 6. The germline V gene has CDR1 MDHEN and CDR2 SYDVKM. The CDR3 is CASSSSGTDTDTQYF. CDR3 DNA: TGTGCCAGCAGTTCGTCCGGGACAGACACAGATACGCAGTATTTT.

This clonotype has only a few counts. The chain links TRBV21-1 to TRBJ2-3; the table names TRBD1, a call not compared with the DNA. TRBV21-1 is a known pseudogene. The CDR3 length is 15 residues. This chain's CDR3 is CASSTRDARTDTQYF. For the CDR3, the DNA is TGTGCCAGCAGCACCCGGGACGCCCGCACAGATACGCAGTATTTT.

This clonotype was picked up a small number of times. The gene calls are TRBV7-2 and TRBJ1-5; D possibly corresponds to TRBD1 (6 bases). The germline gives CDR1 SGHTA, CDR2 FQGNSA. The CDR3 covers 16 residues. The V end was cut by 1 base, the J end by 2 bases, with 12 bases between. Written as DNA, the CDR3 is TGTGCCAGCAGCTTAGTACAGGGTCTTGGCAATCAGCCCCAGCATTTT. Amino acid sequence: CASSLVQGLGNQPQHF.

This chain uses TRBV7-2 with TRBJ2-3; tentatively, D is TRBD1 (6 bases). Between the trimmed V and J ends, which lost 5 bases and 4 bases, there was a span of 10 bases. Looked up from germline, CDR1 is SGHTA and CDR2 is FQGNSA. The CDR3 totals 13 residues. In DNA, the CDR3 is TGTGCCAGCAGCGTACAGGGACCAGATACGCAGTATTTT. Amino acids: CASSVQGPDTQYF.

A few counts support this clonotype. The chain employs TRBV19 and TRBJ2-7; D is unresolved. The CDR3 sequence is 15 residues long. Per the germline V gene, CDR1 is LNHDA and CDR2 is SQIVND (reference sequence). The V end lost 1 base, the J end lost 0 bases, and 10 bases lay between the germline ends. CDR3 residues: CASSIGAVSSYEQYF. CDR3 nucleotides: TGTGCCAGTAGTATAGGGGCGGTGAGCTCCTACGAGCAGTACTTC.

V is TRBV6-1 and J is TRBJ2-2; perhaps D is TRBD1 or TRBD2 (5 bases each). V was cut by 7 bases and J by 10 bases, with 25 bases left in between. CDR3 length: 16 amino acids. Looked up from germline, CDR1 is MNHNS and CDR2 is SASEGT. CDR3 residues: CASTYLGEGIRAELFF. DNA of the CDR3: TGTGCCAGCACCTATTTGGGAGAGGGGATCAGGGCGGAGCTGTTTTTT.

This clonotype appeared a few times. The chain employs TRBV5-1 and TRBJ1-4; tentatively, D is TRBD1 (5 bases). Per the germline V gene, CDR1 is SGHRS and CDR2 is YFSETQ. V was cut by 7 bases and J by 5 bases, with 12 bases left in between. The CDR3 length is 13 residues. The DNA of the CDR3 is TGCGCCAGCGGCAGGGAAACCAATGAAAAACTGTTTTTT. Translated, it gives CASGRETNEKLFF.

The chain carries TRBV18 and TRBJ2-7; D is possibly TRBD2 (6 bases). CDR3 length equals 16 residues. Germline V lookup: CDR1 KGHSH, CDR2 LQKENI. Trimming stripped 5 bases from V and 5 bases from J, with 22 bases between. CDR3 protein: CASSTGYRGGTDEQYF. CDR3 DNA sequence: TGTGCCAGCTCAACGGGCTATAGGGGCGGGACGGACGAGCAGTACTTC.